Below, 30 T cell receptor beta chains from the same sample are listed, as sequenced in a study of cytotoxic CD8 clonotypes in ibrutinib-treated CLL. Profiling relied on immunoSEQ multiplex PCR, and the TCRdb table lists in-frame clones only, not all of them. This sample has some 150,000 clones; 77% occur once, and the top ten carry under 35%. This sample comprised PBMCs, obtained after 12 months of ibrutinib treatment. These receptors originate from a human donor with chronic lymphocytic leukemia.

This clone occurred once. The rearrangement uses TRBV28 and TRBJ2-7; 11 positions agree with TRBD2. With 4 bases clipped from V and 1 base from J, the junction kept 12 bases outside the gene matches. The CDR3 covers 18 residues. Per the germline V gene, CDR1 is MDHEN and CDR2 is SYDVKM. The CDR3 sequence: CASSSKYALAGGSYEQYF. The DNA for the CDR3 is TGTGCCAGCAGTTCCAAATACGCATTAGCGGGAGGGTCCTACGAGCAGTACTTC. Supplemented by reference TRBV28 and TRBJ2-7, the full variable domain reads DVKVTQSSRYLVKRTGEKVFLECVQDMDHENMFWYRQDPGLGLRLIYFSYDVKMKEKGDIPEGYSVSREKKERFSLILESASTNQTSMYLCASSSKYALAGGSYEQYFGPGTRLTVT.

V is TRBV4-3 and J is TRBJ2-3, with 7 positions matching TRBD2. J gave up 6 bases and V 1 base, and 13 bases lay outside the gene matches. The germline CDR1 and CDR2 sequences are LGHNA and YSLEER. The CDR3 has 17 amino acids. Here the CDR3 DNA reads TGCGCCAGCAGCCAAGGGCTCAGCGGGACGGCGCCCGATACGCAGTATTTT. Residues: CASSQGLSGTAPDTQYF.

The CDR3 protein is CASSFRGQGFEKLFF. CDR3 nucleotide sequence: TGTGCCAGCAGCTTTAGGGGACAGGGGTTTGAAAAACTGTTTTTT. The V gene is TRBV5-8, the J gene TRBJ1-4, with 10 nucleotides matching TRBD1. The junction had 5 bases not matched to a gene; V was cut back by 2 bases and J by 7 bases. Germline CDR1 and CDR2: SGHTS and YDEGEE. CDR3 length: 15 amino acids.

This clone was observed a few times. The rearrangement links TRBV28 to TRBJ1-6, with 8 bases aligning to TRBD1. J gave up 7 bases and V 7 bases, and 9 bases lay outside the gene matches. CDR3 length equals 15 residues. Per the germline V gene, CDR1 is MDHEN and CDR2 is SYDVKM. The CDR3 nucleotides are TGTGCCAGCACCCACGGACAGGGAAAGAATTCACCCCTCCACTTT. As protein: CASTHGQGKNSPLHF.

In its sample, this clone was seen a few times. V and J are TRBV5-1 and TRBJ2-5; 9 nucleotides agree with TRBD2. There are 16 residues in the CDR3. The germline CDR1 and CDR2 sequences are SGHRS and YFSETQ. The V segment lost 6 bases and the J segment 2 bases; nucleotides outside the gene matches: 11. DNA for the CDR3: TGCGCCAGCAACCTAGCGGGGAATCATCTTCAAGAGACCCAGTACTTC. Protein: CASNLAGNHLQETQYF.

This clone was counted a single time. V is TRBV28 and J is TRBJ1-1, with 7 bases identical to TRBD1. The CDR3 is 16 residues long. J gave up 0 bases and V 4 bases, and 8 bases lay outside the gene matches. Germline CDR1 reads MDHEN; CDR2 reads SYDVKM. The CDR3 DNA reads TGTGCCAGCAGTTCCGCAGGGGGAGAAATGAACACTGAAGCTTTCTTT. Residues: CASSSAGGEMNTEAFF. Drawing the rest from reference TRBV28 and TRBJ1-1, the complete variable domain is DVKVTQSSRYLVKRTGEKVFLECVQDMDHENMFWYRQDPGLGLRLIYFSYDVKMKEKGDIPEGYSVSREKKERFSLILESASTNQTSMYLCASSSAGGEMNTEAFFGQGTRLTVV.

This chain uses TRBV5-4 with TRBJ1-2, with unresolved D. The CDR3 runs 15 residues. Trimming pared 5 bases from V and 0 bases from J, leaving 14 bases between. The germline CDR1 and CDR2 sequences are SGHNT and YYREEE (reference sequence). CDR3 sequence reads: CASRIGSATNYGYTF. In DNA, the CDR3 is TGTGCCAGCAGAATCGGGTCGGCTACTAACTATGGCTACACCTTC.

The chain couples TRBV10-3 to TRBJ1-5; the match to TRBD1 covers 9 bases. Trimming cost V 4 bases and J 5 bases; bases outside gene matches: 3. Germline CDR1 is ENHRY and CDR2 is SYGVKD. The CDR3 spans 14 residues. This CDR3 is CAISGTGDDQPQHF. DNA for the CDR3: TGTGCCATCAGTGGGACAGGGGACGATCAGCCCCAGCATTTT.

The CDR3: CASSFDRRGGYTF. The DNA of the CDR3 is TGTGCCAGCAGCTTTGACAGGCGTGGGGGCTACACCTTC. The V gene is TRBV5-4, the J gene TRBJ1-2, with TRBD1 as a possible D gene (6 bases). The germline CDR1 and CDR2 sequences are SGHNT and YYREEE (reference sequence). V lost 2 bases, J lost 8 bases, and 13 bases lay in between. CDR3 length: 13 residues.

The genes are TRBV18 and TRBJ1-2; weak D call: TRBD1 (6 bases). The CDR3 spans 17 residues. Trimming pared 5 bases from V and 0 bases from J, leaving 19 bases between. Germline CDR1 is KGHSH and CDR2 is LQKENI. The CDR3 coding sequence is TGTGCCAGCTCAGCGCGACAGGTTCAAGGTACTAACTATGGCTACACCTTC. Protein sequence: CASSARQVQGTNYGYTF.

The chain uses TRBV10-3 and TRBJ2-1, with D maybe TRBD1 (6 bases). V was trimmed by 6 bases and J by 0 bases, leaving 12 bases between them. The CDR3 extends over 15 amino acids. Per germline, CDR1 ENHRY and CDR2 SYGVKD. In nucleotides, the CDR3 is TGTGCCATCAGATCGAGGGGGAGCTCCTACAATGAGCAGTTCTTC. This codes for CAIRSRGSSYNEQFF.

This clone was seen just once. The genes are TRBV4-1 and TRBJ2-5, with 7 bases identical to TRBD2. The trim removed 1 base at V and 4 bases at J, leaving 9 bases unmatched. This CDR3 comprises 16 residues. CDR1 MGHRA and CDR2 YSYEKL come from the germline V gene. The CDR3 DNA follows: TGCGCCAGCAGCCAAGGGGGGGGAAAGTCAGGAGAGACCCAGTACTTC. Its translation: CASSQGGGKSGETQYF.

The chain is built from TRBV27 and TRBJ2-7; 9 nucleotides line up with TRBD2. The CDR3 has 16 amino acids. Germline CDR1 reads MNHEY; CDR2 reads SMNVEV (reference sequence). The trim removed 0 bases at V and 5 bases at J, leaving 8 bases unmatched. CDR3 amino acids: CASSLSWLAGLDEQYF. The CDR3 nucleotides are TGTGCCAGCAGTTTATCGTGGCTAGCGGGATTAGACGAGCAGTACTTC.

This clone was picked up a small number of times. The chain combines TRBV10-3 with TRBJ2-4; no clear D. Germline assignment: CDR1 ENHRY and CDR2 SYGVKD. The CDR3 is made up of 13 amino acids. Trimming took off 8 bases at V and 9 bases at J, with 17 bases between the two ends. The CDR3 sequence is CAIGGRQNGIQYF. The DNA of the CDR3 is TGTGCCATCGGCGGACGGCAAAACGGCATTCAGTACTTC.

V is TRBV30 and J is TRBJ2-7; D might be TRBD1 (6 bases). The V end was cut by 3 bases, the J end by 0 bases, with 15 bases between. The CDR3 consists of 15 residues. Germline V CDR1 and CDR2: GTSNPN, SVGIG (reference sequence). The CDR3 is CAWSGGQLSSYEQYF. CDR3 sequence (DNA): TGTGCCTGGAGCGGCGGACAGTTGAGCTCCTACGAGCAGTACTTC. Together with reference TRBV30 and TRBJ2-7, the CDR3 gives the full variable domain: SQTIHQWPATLVQPVGSPLSLECTVEGTSNPNLYWYRQAAGRGLQLLFYSVGIGQISSEVPQNLSASRPQDRQFILSSKKLLLSDSGFYLCAWSGGQLSSYEQYFGPGTRLTVT.

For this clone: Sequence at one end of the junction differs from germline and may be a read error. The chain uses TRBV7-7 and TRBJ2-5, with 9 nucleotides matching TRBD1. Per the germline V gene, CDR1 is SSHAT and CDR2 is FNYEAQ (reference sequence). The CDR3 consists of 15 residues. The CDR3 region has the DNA TGTGCTAGCAGCCCCGGGACAGGGATGGGGGAGACCCAGTACTTC. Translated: CASSPGTGMGETQYF.

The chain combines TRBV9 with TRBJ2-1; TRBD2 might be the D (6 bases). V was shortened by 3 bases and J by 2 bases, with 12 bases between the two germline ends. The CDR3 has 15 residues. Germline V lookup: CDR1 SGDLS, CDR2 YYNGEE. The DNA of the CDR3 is TGTGCCAGCAGCGCGGGACTGGAGACCTACAATGAGCAGTTCTTC. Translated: CASSAGLETYNEQFF.

CDR3 sequence: CASSKRTGGENTGELFF. CDR3 bases: TGTGCCAGCAGCAAAAGGACAGGGGGCGAGAACACCGGGGAGCTGTTTTTT. V gene TRBV5-5 combines with J gene TRBJ2-2, with 11 bases lining up with TRBD1. Germline V gene lookup returns CDR1 SGHKS and CDR2 YYEKEE (reference sequence). V trimming: 4 bases; J trimming: 1 base; junction bases outside the gene matches: 6. There are 17 residues in the CDR3.

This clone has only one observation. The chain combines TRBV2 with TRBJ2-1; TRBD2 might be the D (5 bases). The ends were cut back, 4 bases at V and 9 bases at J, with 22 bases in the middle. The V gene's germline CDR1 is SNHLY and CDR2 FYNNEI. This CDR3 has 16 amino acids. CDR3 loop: CASSGMGDIGPGEQFF. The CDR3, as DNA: TGTGCCAGCAGTGGGATGGGAGATATCGGTCCGGGTGAGCAGTTCTTC.

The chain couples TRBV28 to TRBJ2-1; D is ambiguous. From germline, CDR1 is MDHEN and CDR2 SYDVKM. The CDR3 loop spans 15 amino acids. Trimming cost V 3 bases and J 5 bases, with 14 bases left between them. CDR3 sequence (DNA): TGTGCCAGCAGTTTTCCACCGCCCCGAGACAATGAGCAGTTCTTC. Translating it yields CASSFPPPRDNEQFF.

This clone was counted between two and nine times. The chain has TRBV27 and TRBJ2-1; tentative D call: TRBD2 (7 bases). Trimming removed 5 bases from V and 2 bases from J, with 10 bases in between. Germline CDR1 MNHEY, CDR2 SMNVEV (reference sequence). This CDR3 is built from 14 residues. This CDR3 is CASSEGGAYNEQFF. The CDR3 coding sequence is TGTGCCAGCAGTGAGGGGGGGGCCTACAATGAGCAGTTCTTC.

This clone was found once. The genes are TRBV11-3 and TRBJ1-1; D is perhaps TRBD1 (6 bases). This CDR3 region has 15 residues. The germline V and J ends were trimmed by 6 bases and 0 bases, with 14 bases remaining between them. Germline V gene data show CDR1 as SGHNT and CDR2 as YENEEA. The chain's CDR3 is CASRHFGGLNTEAFF. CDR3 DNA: TGTGCCAGCAGGCATTTCGGGGGCTTGAACACTGAAGCTTTCTTT.

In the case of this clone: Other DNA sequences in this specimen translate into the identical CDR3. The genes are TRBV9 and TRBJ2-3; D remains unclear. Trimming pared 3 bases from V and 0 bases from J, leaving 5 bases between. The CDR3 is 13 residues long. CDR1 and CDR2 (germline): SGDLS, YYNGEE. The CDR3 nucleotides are TGTGCCAGCAGCGGAACTAGCACAGATACGCAGTATTTT. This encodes CASSGTSTDTQYF.

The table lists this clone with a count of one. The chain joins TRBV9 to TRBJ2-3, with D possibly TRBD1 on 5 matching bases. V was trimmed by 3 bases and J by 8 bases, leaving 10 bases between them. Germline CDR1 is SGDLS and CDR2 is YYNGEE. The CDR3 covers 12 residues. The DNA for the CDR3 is TGTGCCAGCAGCGAGGGGTTCGGTACGCAGTATTTT. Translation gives CASSEGFGTQYF.

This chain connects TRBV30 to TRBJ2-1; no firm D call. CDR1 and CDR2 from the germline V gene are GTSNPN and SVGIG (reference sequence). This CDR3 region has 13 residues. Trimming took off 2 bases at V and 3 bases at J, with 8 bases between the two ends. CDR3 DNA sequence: TGTGCCTGGAGTTCCTACCACTACAATGAGCAGTTCTTC. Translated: CAWSSYHYNEQFF.

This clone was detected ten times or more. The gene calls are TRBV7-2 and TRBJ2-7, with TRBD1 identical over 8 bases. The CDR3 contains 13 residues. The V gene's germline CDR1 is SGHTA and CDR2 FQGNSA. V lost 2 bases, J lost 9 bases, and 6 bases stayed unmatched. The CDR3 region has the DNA TGTGCCAGCAGCTTAACTCAGGGGGCTGGGCAGTACTTC. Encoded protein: CASSLTQGAGQYF.

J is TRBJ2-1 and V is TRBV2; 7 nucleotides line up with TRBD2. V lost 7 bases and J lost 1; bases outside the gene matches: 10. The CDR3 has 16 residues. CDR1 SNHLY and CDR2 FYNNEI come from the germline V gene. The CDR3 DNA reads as TGTGCCAGCACCCGGGGGGTCCTGAATTCCTACAATGAGCAGTTCTTC. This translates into CASTRGVLNSYNEQFF.

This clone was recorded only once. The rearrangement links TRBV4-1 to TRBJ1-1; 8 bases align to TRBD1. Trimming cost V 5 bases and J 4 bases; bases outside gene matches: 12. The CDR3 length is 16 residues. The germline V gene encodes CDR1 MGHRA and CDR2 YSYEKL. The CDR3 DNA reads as TGCGCCAGCAGCTCCCGGACAGGGATTTTGATCACTGAAGCTTTCTTT. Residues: CASSSRTGILITEAFF.

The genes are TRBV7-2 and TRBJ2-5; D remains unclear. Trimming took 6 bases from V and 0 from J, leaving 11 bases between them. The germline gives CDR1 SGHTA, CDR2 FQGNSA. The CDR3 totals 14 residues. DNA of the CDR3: TGTGCCAGCAGAAACCAGATAAACCAAGAGACCCAGTACTTC. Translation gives CASRNQINQETQYF.

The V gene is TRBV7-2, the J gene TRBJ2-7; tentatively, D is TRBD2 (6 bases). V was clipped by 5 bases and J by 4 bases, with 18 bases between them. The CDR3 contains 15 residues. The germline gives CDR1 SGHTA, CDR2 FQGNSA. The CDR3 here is CASSPSGAANYEQYF. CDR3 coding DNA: TGTGCCAGCAGCCCCTCGGGAGCGGCTAATTACGAGCAGTACTTC.